This T cell receptor (beta chain) was documented in a study of blood T cell repertoires in COVID-19. Using immunoSEQ multiplex PCR, the repertoire was profiled, and TCRdb retains in-frame clones only, with some absent. Here the sample spans some 80,000 clones, around 89% being singletons. This CDR3 region has 14 residues. Germline V lookup: CDR1 SGHTA, CDR2 FQGTGA. Losses at the gene ends were 2 bases for V and 5 bases for J; bases not matched to a gene: 5. The TCR was taken from a human donor in a cohort sampled during active COVID-19. This chain links TRBV7-3 with TRBJ2-5, with 7 bases that match TRBD2. Sequencing was performed on peripheral blood. This CDR3 is CASSLAGERETQYF. As DNA, the CDR3 is TGTGCCAGCAGCTTAGCGGGAGAGCGGGAGACCCAGTACTTC.